The rows below give T cell receptor beta chains drawn from one sample of a study of T-cell reconstitution after alpha-beta-depleted transplantation in children. Via MiXCR, TCRdb re-called the PCR reads, giving one row per CDR3 protein. The sample lists about 190,000 distinct CDR3 sequences, 6.5% to 7.5% seen once, with roughly 3% in the top ten. Sequenced here: PBMCs from the stem cell graft donor, sampled from the stem cell graft. All receptors come from a human donor who donated a stem cell graft to a child with Wiskott-Aldrich syndrome. Both conserved end residues are part of each CDR3. The D gene is left open where the match is weak. Size is stated for part of the rows, as once, few or many counts, or as a class when the clone is expanded.

cdr3_nt	cdr3_aa	cdr3_length	clone_size	v_call	j_call	d_call
TGTGCCAGCAGCGGTACAGGGGGCGCAGACGGGGCCAACGTCCTGACTTTC	CASSGTGGADGANVLTF	17	many	TRBV9	TRBJ2-6	TRBD1
TGTGCCAGCAGTTTGCCCCATCATCCTAAAGCTTTCTTT	CASSLPHHPKAFF	13	many	TRBV12-3/TRBV12-4	TRBJ1-1	-
TGTGCCAGCAGCTTAGCGTCTTTGCGGGAGGGCCGGTTTCGTTTGGAGCAGTACTTC	CASSLASLREGRFRLEQYF	19	once	TRBV7-2	TRBJ2-7	TRBD2
TGTGCCAGCAGTGAATCGAAGTGGGGTAATTCACCCCTCCACTTT	CASSESKWGNSPLHF	15	many	TRBV25-1	TRBJ1-6	-
TGCGCCAGCAGTGCTGATTCCTCCTACGAGCAGTACTTC	CASSADSSYEQYF	13	many	TRBV10-1	TRBJ2-7	-
TGTGCCACCAGCAGAGCCCAGCGGGAGGTTGATACGCAGTATTTT	CATSRAQREVDTQYF	15	many	TRBV15	TRBJ2-3	TRBD2
TGCAGCGTTGTTGGAGCGGCACAAGAGACCCAGTACTTC	CSVVGAAQETQYF	13	many	TRBV29-1	TRBJ2-5	-
TGTGCCAGCAGGCACCGGGACAGGCTAGCCGAGCAGTACTTC	CASRHRDRLAEQYF	14	many	TRBV10-3	TRBJ2-7	TRBD1
TGTGCCAGCAACAGGGGGAACACTGAAGCTTTCTTT	CASNRGNTEAFF	12	-	TRBV10-3	TRBJ1-1	TRBD1
TGTGCCAGCAGTTACCGAGGTTACAATGAGCAGTTCTTC	CASSYRGYNEQFF	13	many	TRBV27	TRBJ2-1	-
TGTGCCACCAGTGGTGCGACAGGATATGGCTACACCTTC	CATSGATGYGYTF	13	many	TRBV24-1	TRBJ1-2	-
TGCAGCGTCACGGGGCAAACTATTGTAACCCAGTACTTC	CSVTGQTIVTQYF	13	many	TRBV29-1	TRBJ2-5	-
TGTGCCAGCAGTTTTGCAAGTAATATCTATGGCTACACCTTC	CASSFASNIYGYTF	14	many	TRBV28	TRBJ1-2	-
TGTGCCTGGATAGGGCGGGTCCCGTGGACCCAGTACTTC	CAWIGRVPWTQYF	13	many	TRBV30	TRBJ2-5	-
TGTGCCAGTAGTATACGAGGAGGGCTTAATCAGCCCCAGCATTTT	CASSIRGGLNQPQHF	15	many	TRBV19	TRBJ1-5	-
TGTGCCAGCAGTGGGACAGGGGTCAATGAGCAGTTCTTC	CASSGTGVNEQFF	13	many	TRBV12-3/TRBV12-4	TRBJ2-1	TRBD1
TGTGCCAGCAGCCAACTCGCGGGGTTCCAGACAGATACGCAGTATTTT	CASSQLAGFQTDTQYF	16	-	TRBV3-1	TRBJ2-3	-
TGTGCCAGCAGTGACCCGAGCTCGGTTTCTGAAGCTTTCTTT	CASSDPSSVSEAFF	14	many	TRBV12-3/TRBV12-4	TRBJ1-1	-
TGTGCCATCAGGCCGGGACTAGATGGGGAAGAGCAGTTCTTC	CAIRPGLDGEEQFF	14	many	TRBV10-3	TRBJ2-1	TRBD2
TGTGCCACCAGCGACAGGGTTGGCAATCAGCCCCAGCATTTT	CATSDRVGNQPQHF	14	many	TRBV10-3	TRBJ1-5	TRBD1
TGTGCCATCAGTTGGACAGGGGGCACAGATACGCAGTATTTT	CAISWTGGTDTQYF	14	many	TRBV10-3	TRBJ2-3	TRBD1
TGTGCCACCAGCAGAGATTCGGCCAGGGTGGGCGAAAAACTGTTTTTT	CATSRDSARVGEKLFF	16	many	TRBV15	TRBJ1-4	-
TGTGCCAGCAGCTTGTATTGGCGGCACACCGGGGAGCTGTTTTTT	CASSLYWRHTGELFF	15	many	TRBV5-6	TRBJ2-2	-
TGTGCTTGCCTCGACCGGGTAGCGGACAATGAGCAGTTCTTC	CACLDRVADNEQFF	14	many	TRBV10-3	TRBJ2-1	-
TGTGCCAGCAGTTTAGGGGACGACGGGCAGCCCCAGCATTTT	CASSLGDDGQPQHF	14	many	TRBV12-3/TRBV12-4	TRBJ1-5	-
TGTGCCTGGAGTTCCCGATTTAGCGGAAGCTCCTACGAGCAGTACTTC	CAWSSRFSGSSYEQYF	16	-	TRBV30	TRBJ2-7	-
TGTGCCAGCAGCCAAGGCAGAGGCCGCACCTCTGGAAACACCATATATTTT	CASSQGRGRTSGNTIYF	17	many	TRBV3-1	TRBJ1-3	-
TGCGCCAGCAGGGAACTAGCGGGAGTCTACGAGCAGTACTTC	CASRELAGVYEQYF	14	-	TRBV5-1	TRBJ2-7	TRBD2
TGCAGCGTTGAAGTTGCGCCGAGGGGATTCTACGAGCAGTACTTC	CSVEVAPRGFYEQYF	15	many	TRBV29-1	TRBJ2-7	-
TGCAGTCTTGGGGGACTCCTGAACACTGAAGCTTTCTTT	CSLGGLLNTEAFF	13	many	TRBV20-1	TRBJ1-1	-
TGTGCCAGCGGGGGACTAGCGGGGGACAATGAGCAGTTCTTC	CASGGLAGDNEQFF	14	many	TRBV6-1	TRBJ2-1	TRBD2
TGTGCCTGGAATCCCGGGACTAGCGGGAGAATTGGGGAGCTGTTTTTT	CAWNPGTSGRIGELFF	16	many	TRBV30	TRBJ2-2	TRBD2
TGCGCCAGCAGCGCCCGGGACACCGACTATGGCTACACCTTC	CASSARDTDYGYTF	14	few	TRBV4-1	TRBJ1-2	-
TGTGCCAGCAGCCCCGGGACCCGAGACAATGAAAAACTGTTTTTT	CASSPGTRDNEKLFF	15	-	TRBV7-2	TRBJ1-4	-
TGTGCCAGCAGTTTATTTGGACAGGGACTGTATCAGCCCCAGCATTTT	CASSLFGQGLYQPQHF	16	-	TRBV27	TRBJ1-5	TRBD1
TGTGCCAGCAGCCGGCCAGGGAATAATTCACCCCTCCACTTT	CASSRPGNNSPLHF	14	few	TRBV28	TRBJ1-6	-
TGTGCCAGCAGTCGGGGGGGCGGCGATACGCAGTATTTT	CASSRGGGDTQYF	13	many	TRBV28	TRBJ2-3	TRBD2
TGCGCCAGCAGCTTGGGTCCGGGACAGGGTAACATTCAGTACTTC	CASSLGPGQGNIQYF	15	many	TRBV5-1	TRBJ2-4	TRBD1
TGTGCCAGCAGCTTGGCCAGGGACAGGGAGGATAGCAATCAGCCCCAGCATTTT	CASSLARDREDSNQPQHF	18	-	TRBV5-5	TRBJ1-5	TRBD1
TGCGCCAGCAGCCCGGACCGGGCAAACGAGCAGTACTTC	CASSPDRANEQYF	13	many	TRBV5-1	TRBJ2-7	-
TGTGCCACCAGTCCGACGTACCAAGAGACCCAGTACTTC	CATSPTYQETQYF	13	many	TRBV24-1	TRBJ2-5	-
TGTGCCAGCAGCTCGAGGACTAGCGGGGGGAACACCGGGGAGCTGTTTTTT	CASSSRTSGGNTGELFF	17	few	TRBV7-2	TRBJ2-2	TRBD2
TGCGCCAGCAGCTCGGATCAGGGGAATGAGCAGTTCTTC	CASSSDQGNEQFF	13	many	TRBV5-1	TRBJ2-1	-
TGCAGTGCTCTGCGGGTGCAGGGTGCCTTCGAGCAGTACTTC	CSALRVQGAFEQYF	14	many	TRBV20-1	TRBJ2-7	-
TGCGCCAGCGGCGCGGGAGGAGGGCGTAACACCGGGGAGCTGTTTTTT	CASGAGGGRNTGELFF	16	few	TRBV5-1	TRBJ2-2	TRBD2
TGCAGTGCTAGAGCAGGGTCCCAGGATCAGCCCCAGCATTTT	CSARAGSQDQPQHF	14	many	TRBV20-1	TRBJ1-5	-
TGCAGTGCTTTAGCGGGAGGGCCGTGGAATGAGCAGTTCTTC	CSALAGGPWNEQFF	14	few	TRBV20-1	TRBJ2-1	TRBD2